A single sample gave rise to the 17 T cell receptor beta chains below, sequenced in a study of shared clonotypes between healthy human individuals. Sequencing was performed with immunoSEQ multiplex PCR; in TCRdb, only in-frame clones are kept and a portion is missing. This repertoire shows about 2.4 million clones, over 85% found once; its top ten account for approximately 0.36%. The sequenced sample consisted of naive CD4+ T cells from PBMCs. This sample's subset: CD45RA+ positively selected. The receptors stem from a man between 18 and 29 years old in good health. Some clones in this sample may be carry-over from other donors' samples.

This clone was counted once. At the DNA level, this CDR3 is encoded by other sequences in the same sample as well. The CDR3 nucleotides are TGTGCCAGCTCACCACCGGGACAGAACTATGGCTACACCTTC. Protein product: CASSPPGQNYGYTF. V and J are TRBV18 and TRBJ1-2, with TRBD1 matching over 7 bases. This CDR3 comprises 14 residues. Germline trimming cut 0 bases from V and 2 bases from J; bases unmatched to any gene: 0. CDR1 is KGHSH, CDR2 LQKENI, per germline.

The chain is built from TRBV7-2 and TRBJ2-3; TRBD2 agrees at 7 bases. The CDR3 is 16 amino acids. Germline V gene sequence: CDR1 SGHTA, CDR2 FQGNSA. V gave up 2 bases and J gave up 8 bases; unmatched junction bases: 13. CDR3 nucleotides: TGTGCCAGCAGCTTACGGCGGCTGAGGGGCGGGGGTACGCAGTATTTT. This sequence encodes CASSLRRLRGGGTQYF.

In regard to this clone: The junction departs from the called germline gene at one end, perhaps through a read error. This sample includes further DNA sequences coding for the same CDR3. The gene calls are TRBV5-6 and TRBJ2-2; 12 positions match TRBD2. Germline V CDR1 and CDR2: SGHDT, YYEEEE. The CDR3 contains 16 residues. As DNA, the CDR3 is TGTGCCAGCAACCCGACTAGCGGGAGCCTCACCGGGGAGCTATTTTTT. Translating it yields CASNPTSGSLTGELFF.

V and J are TRBV6-6 and TRBJ2-2; D not resolved. Germline V CDR1 and CDR2: MNHNY, SVGAGI (reference sequence). Trimming took 6 bases from V and 1 from J, leaving 6 bases between them. CDR3 size: 13 residues. This CDR3 is CASSFLNTGELFF. The CDR3 nucleotides are TGTGCCAGCAGCTTTCTGAACACCGGGGAGCTGTTTTTT.

The chain links TRBV19 to TRBJ1-5; 9 bases line up with TRBD1. Germline trimming cut 5 bases from V and 0 bases from J; bases unmatched to any gene: 8. Germline loops: CDR1 LNHDA, CDR2 SQIVND (reference sequence). This CDR3 spans 17 amino acids. CDR3: CASSPRQGGNSNQPQHF. The CDR3 region has the DNA TGTGCCAGTAGTCCGAGACAGGGGGGGAATAGCAATCAGCCCCAGCATTTT.

J is TRBJ1-1 and V is TRBV30; no definite D call. The germline V gene encodes CDR1 GTSNPN and CDR2 SVGIG (reference sequence). V lost 3 bases, J lost 1 base, and 6 bases lay in between. This CDR3 is 12 amino acids long. This CDR3 is CAWRPENTEAFF. The CDR3, as DNA: TGTGCCTGGAGGCCGGAGAACACTGAAGCTTTCTTT.

The chain employs TRBV6-1 and TRBJ2-7, with TRBD2 matching over 8 bases. The CDR3 spans 14 residues. CDR1 MNHNS and CDR2 SASEGT come from the germline V gene. The ends lost 5 bases at V and 1 base at J; junction bases unmatched: 4. The CDR3 region has the DNA TGTGCCAGCAGTCCATCGGGGGGGTCCTACGAGCAGTACTTC. This sequence encodes CASSPSGGSYEQYF.

With regard to this clone: At the DNA level, this CDR3 is encoded by other sequences in the same sample as well. This rearrangement joins TRBV5-1 to TRBJ2-5; D possibly corresponds to TRBD2 (5 bases). The CDR3 totals 13 residues. With 2 bases removed from V and 3 bases from J, the gap between germline ends came to 8 bases. Germline V gene data show CDR1 as SGHRS and CDR2 as YFSETQ. The chain's CDR3 is CASSFEGEETQYF. The CDR3 bases are TGCGCCAGCAGCTTCGAGGGAGAAGAGACCCAGTACTTC.

The chain combines TRBV5-1 with TRBJ1-2, with unresolved D. Germline V gene sequence: CDR1 SGHRS, CDR2 YFSETQ. Trimming cost V 0 bases and J 8 bases, with 11 bases left between them. This CDR3 is 13 amino acids long. As DNA, the CDR3 is TGCGCCAGCAGCTTGGGCGGGTCTTTCGGCTACACCTTC. It translates to CASSLGGSFGYTF.

The chain is built from TRBV7-2 and TRBJ2-7; TRBD2 agrees at 8 bases. Unmatched junction bases numbered 7, after V lost 5 bases and J lost 1 base. Germline V gene data show CDR1 as SGHTA and CDR2 as FQGNSA. The CDR3 totals 15 residues. As DNA, the CDR3 is TGTGCCAGCAGCCTTAGCGGGACGGCTTCCTACGAGCAGTACTTC. It yields the protein CASSLSGTASYEQYF.

The chain recombines TRBV28 with TRBJ1-2; 11 bases match TRBD1. Germline CDR1 MDHEN, CDR2 SYDVKM. This CDR3 contains 19 residues. V lost 3 bases to trimming and J lost 7 bases; unmatched junction nucleotides: 19. CDR3 protein: CASSFPGVDRGRRAAGYTF. CDR3 DNA: TGTGCCAGCAGTTTTCCTGGGGTGGACAGGGGGCGAAGGGCAGCTGGCTACACCTTC.

This clone was recorded once. The chain carries TRBV28 and TRBJ2-7; D is undetermined. CDR1 and CDR2 from the germline V gene are MDHEN and SYDVKM. The CDR3 runs to 16 residues. The V end was cut by 4 bases, the J end by 2 bases, with 18 bases between. DNA for the CDR3: TGTGCCAGCAGTTCCTCTGACTGGGGAAGCACCTACGAGCAGTACTTC. Residues: CASSSSDWGSTYEQYF.

Notes on this clone: Other DNA variants within this sample encode the same CDR3. V and J are TRBV19 and TRBJ1-1; no clear D gene. This CDR3 is 13 amino acids long. Germline CDR1 reads LNHDA; CDR2 reads SQIVND (reference sequence). V was cut by 3 bases and J by 1 base, with 6 bases left in between. The CDR3 DNA follows: TGTGCCAGTAGTATGGGAAGGAACACTGAAGCTTTCTTT. This encodes CASSMGRNTEAFF.

This chain joins TRBV4-1 and TRBJ2-3, with TRBD2 matching 9 bases. The J segment lost 2 bases and the V segment lost 7 bases, leaving 10 bases of the junction unmatched. CDR1 and CDR2 (germline): MGHRA, YSYEKL. The CDR3 consists of 16 residues. DNA for the CDR3: TGCGCCAGCACCCCCACGACTAGCGGTTACACAGATACGCAGTATTTT. This codes for CASTPTTSGYTDTQYF.

The chain employs TRBV5-6 and TRBJ2-7, with D unresolved. The germline V and J ends were trimmed by 0 bases and 7 bases, with 11 bases remaining between them. The CDR3 is 13 amino acids. The germline V gene has CDR1 SGHDT and CDR2 YYEEEE. CDR3 DNA sequence: TGTGCCAGCAGCTTGGGACTTCCTTCTGAGCAGTACTTC. Translation gives CASSLGLPSEQYF. Using reference TRBV5-6 and TRBJ2-7 for the parts outside the CDR3, the full variable domain is DAGVTQSPTHLIKTRGQQVTLRCSPKSGHDTVSWYQQALGQGPQFIFQYYEEEERQRGNFPDRFSGHQFPNYSSELNVNALLLGDSALYLCASSLGLPSEQYFGPGTRLTVT.

Comment on this clone: Additional DNA sequences in this sample encode the identical CDR3. The V call is TRBV14, the J call TRBJ2-3, with TRBD2 identical over 12 bases. The germline V gene has CDR1 SGHDN and CDR2 FVKESK. The CDR3 loop spans 14 amino acids. J was trimmed by 6 bases and V by 4 bases; bases with no gene match: 2. The CDR3 bases are TGTGCCAGCAGCCGGACTAGCGGGACGGATACGCAGTATTTT. It codes for CASSRTSGTDTQYF.

Worth noting for this clone: This specimen includes other DNA sequences encoding the same CDR3. The genes are TRBV6-5 and TRBJ2-7, with D possibly matching TRBD2 (6 bases). Germline assignment: CDR1 MNHEY and CDR2 SVGAGI. Trimming removed 4 bases from V and 4 bases from J, with 8 bases in between. CDR3 length: 12 residues. This CDR3 reads CASSSGGYEQYF. The CDR3, as DNA: TGTGCCAGCAGTTCCGGAGGGTACGAGCAGTACTTC.